Listed below are T cell receptor beta chains from one sample, sequenced in a study of T cells in tumors after PD-1 blockade. The method was immunoSEQ multiplex PCR; TCRdb's version includes in-frame clones alone and lacks a portion of them. Among fewer than 50,000 clones, roughly 80% were seen once, and the ten largest hold just over 4%. Sequenced here: PBMCs, sampled before anti-PD-1 treatment. The origin of the receptors is a human donor with basal cell carcinoma. The CDR3 runs from the conserved cysteine through the conserved F or W. A D gene is named only where the DNA matches it firmly. Not every row has a clone size; where given, it reads once, few, many or a size class.

d_gene | j_gene | abundance | v_gene | CDR3nt | CDR3aa
. | TRBJ2-2 | . | TRBV25-1 | TGTGCCAGCAGTTTTAGTTACACCGGGGAGCTGTTTTTT | CASSFSYTGELFF
TRBD1 | TRBJ1-1 | . | TRBV30 | TGTGCTCTGGACAGGGAGGGGTTAAACACTGAAGCTTTCTTT | CALDREGLNTEAFF
. | TRBJ1-3 | . | TRBV19 | TGTGCCAGTAGTATTTCAGGACTACTGCCAAGCCTTTACACCATATATTTT | CASSISGLLPSLYTIYF
TRBD1 | TRBJ1-6 | few | TRBV4-1 | TGCGCCGGCCGACAGGGTACACGGGATTCACCCCTCCACTTT | CAGRQGTRDSPLHF
TRBD1 | TRBJ2-1 | . | TRBV24-1 | TGTGCCACCAAAAGGGTGACAGGGGCCGATGAGCAGTTCTTC | CATKRVTGADEQFF
TRBD2 | TRBJ2-5 | . | TRBV5-1 | TGCGCCAGCAGCCTGGCTGGGGGAGGGGAGACCCAGTACTTC | CASSLAGGGETQYF
. | TRBJ1-2 | . | TRBV15 | TGTGCCACCAGCTCCAGGGGTGGCTATGGCTACACCTTC | CATSSRGGYGYTF
. | TRBJ1-2 | . | TRBV7-2 | TGTGCCAGCAGCCTACAATCAGGGAAGGATCCAAATGGCTACACCTTC | CASSLQSGKDPNGYTF
. | TRBJ2-7 | . | TRBV6-5 | TGTGCCAGCAGTTACTTTACCGGGACATATGAGTACGAGCAGTACTTC | CASSYFTGTYEYEQYF
TRBD1 | TRBJ2-4 | few | TRBV7-9 | TGTGCCAGCAGCTTATCCGGGGACAGTTTAGCCAAAAACATTCAGTACTTC | CASSLSGDSLAKNIQYF
. | TRBJ2-7 | . | TRBV11-1 | TGTGCCAGCAGCTTAGAGAGGTCCTACGAGCAGTACTTC | CASSLERSYEQYF
. | TRBJ2-7 | . | TRBV4-1 | TGCGCCAGCAGCCAAGATCCCGGTAAGGGCGGCTACGAGCAGTACTTC | CASSQDPGKGGYEQYF
TRBD1 | TRBJ1-4 | few | TRBV7-2 | TGTGCCAGCAGCTTGGTCGACAGGGGAGAGGATGAAAAACTGTTTTTT | CASSLVDRGEDEKLFF
. | TRBJ2-2 | . | TRBV11-3 | TGTGCCAGCAGCTTAGATATAGGGGTGTTTGCCGGGGAGCTGTTTTTT | CASSLDIGVFAGELFF
. | TRBJ2-3 | . | TRBV20-1 | TGCAGTGCTAGTGTGGGGGTTGGGAAGTCAGATACGCAGTATTTT | CSASVGVGKSDTQYF
. | TRBJ2-2 | . | TRBV5-1 | TGCGCCAGCAGGAGGAGGTCGAAGTCAGTCCACGCGAACACCGGGGAGCTGTTTTTT | CASRRRSKSVHANTGELFF
TRBD1 | TRBJ2-1 | . | TRBV30 | TGTGCCTGGAGTGTCGGGACAGGGGTCTTAAATGAGCAGTTCTTC | CAWSVGTGVLNEQFF
. | TRBJ2-7 | . | TRBV10-1 | TGCGCCAGCAGTGTCGGGGTAGCCTACGAGCAGTACTTC | CASSVGVAYEQYF
. | TRBJ2-1 | . | TRBV5-1 | TGCGCCAGCAGTTCCGGGACCCAACTCGGGAATGAGCAGTTCTTC | CASSSGTQLGNEQFF
. | TRBJ2-2 | . | TRBV10-1 | TGCGCCAGCAGTCCTGGCACGGGGGGCCGCACCGGGGAGCTGTTTTTT | CASSPGTGGRTGELFF
. | TRBJ2-2 | . | TRBV5-1 | TGCGCCAGCAGTGGGTCTGGACAGCTCACCGGGGAGCTGTTTTTT | CASSGSGQLTGELFF
. | TRBJ1-3 | . | TRBV20-1 | TGCAGTGCTAGTGCAGAGAGCTCTGGAAACACCATATATTTT | CSASAESSGNTIYF